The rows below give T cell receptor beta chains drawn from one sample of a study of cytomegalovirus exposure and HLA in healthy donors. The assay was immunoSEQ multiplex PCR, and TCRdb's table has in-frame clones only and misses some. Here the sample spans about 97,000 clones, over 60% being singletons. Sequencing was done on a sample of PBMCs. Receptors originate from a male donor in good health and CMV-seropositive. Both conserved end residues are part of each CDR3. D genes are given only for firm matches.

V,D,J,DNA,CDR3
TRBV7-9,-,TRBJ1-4,TGTGCCAGCAGCTTGACAACTGCAACTAATGAAAAACTGTTTTTT,CASSLTTATNEKLFF
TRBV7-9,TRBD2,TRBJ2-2,TGTGCCAGCAGCTTATTAGCGGGGGTCACCGGGGAGCTGTTTTTT,CASSLLAGVTGELFF
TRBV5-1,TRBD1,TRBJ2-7,TGCGCCAGCAGCTTGGCCGTAGGTCTTGGGGACAGCAATTACGAGCAGTACTTC,CASSLAVGLGDSNYEQYF